This is a list of T cell receptor beta chains from one sample in a study of shared clonotypes between healthy human individuals. The assay was immunoSEQ multiplex PCR, and TCRdb's table has in-frame clones only and misses some. Of approximately 600,000 clones in the sample, 85% to 95% are singletons; the top ten hold over 0.1%. Sequencing was done on a sample of naive CD8+ T cells sorted from blood. All receptors come from a woman younger than 45 in good health. CDR3s include the opening cysteine and the closing phenylalanine or tryptophan. Fields, in order: D gene, J gene, V gene, clone size, CDR3 protein, CDR3 DNA. D genes are given only for firm matches. Some rows mark clone size as missing; the rest say once, few, many or name a class of expanded clone.

D gene: TRBD1
J gene: TRBJ2-7
V gene: TRBV25-1
clone size: NA
CDR3 protein: CASSASETGIREQYF
CDR3 DNA: TGTGCCAGCAGTGCCTCCGAGACAGGGATTCGCGAGCAGTACTTC

D gene: NA
J gene: TRBJ1-2
V gene: TRBV9
clone size: once
CDR3 protein: CASSVASRDTKYGYTF
CDR3 DNA: TGTGCCAGCAGCGTAGCTTCCCGGGACACCAAATATGGCTACACCTTC

D gene: TRBD1
J gene: TRBJ2-7
V gene: TRBV29-1
clone size: NA
CDR3 protein: CSVEGTAMKYF
CDR3 DNA: TGCAGCGTTGAGGGGACAGCCATGAAGTACTTC

D gene: NA
J gene: TRBJ1-1
V gene: TRBV13
clone size: few
CDR3 protein: CASIRITNTEAFF
CDR3 DNA: TGTGCCAGCATCCGGATTACGAACACTGAAGCTTTCTTT

D gene: NA
J gene: TRBJ1-3
V gene: TRBV23-1
clone size: NA
CDR3 protein: CASSADGNTIYF
CDR3 DNA: TGCGCCAGCAGTGCAGATGGAAACACCATATATTTT

D gene: NA
J gene: TRBJ2-7
V gene: TRBV14
clone size: NA
CDR3 protein: CASSHIDGYEQYF
CDR3 DNA: TGTGCCAGCAGCCACATAGACGGCTACGAGCAGTACTTC

D gene: NA
J gene: TRBJ1-2
V gene: TRBV27
clone size: NA
CDR3 protein: CASSLTVENYGYTF
CDR3 DNA: TGTGCCAGCAGTTTAACGGTGGAAAACTATGGCTACACCTTC

D gene: NA
J gene: TRBJ1-5
V gene: TRBV28
clone size: NA
CDR3 protein: CASSLGGRVQPQHF
CDR3 DNA: TGTGCCAGCAGTTTAGGGGGGAGGGTTCAGCCCCAGCATTTT

D gene: NA
J gene: TRBJ2-2
V gene: TRBV13
clone size: NA
CDR3 protein: CASSLGPGELFF
CDR3 DNA: TGTGCCAGCAGCTTAGGACCCGGGGAGCTGTTTTTT

D gene: NA
J gene: TRBJ2-3
V gene: TRBV5-6
clone size: NA
CDR3 protein: CASSLLRRDATDTQYF
CDR3 DNA: TGTGCCAGCAGCTTGCTCCGGCGGGACGCCACAGATACGCAGTATTTT

D gene: TRBD1
J gene: TRBJ2-1
V gene: TRBV5-6
clone size: NA
CDR3 protein: CASSQGQGRYNEQFF
CDR3 DNA: TGTGCCAGCAGTCAGGGACAGGGTAGGTACAATGAGCAGTTCTTC

D gene: NA
J gene: TRBJ2-1
V gene: TRBV4-2
clone size: NA
CDR3 protein: CASSHRESGYNEQFF
CDR3 DNA: TGTGCCAGCAGCCACCGGGAGTCGGGCTACAATGAGCAGTTCTTC

D gene: TRBD2
J gene: TRBJ2-7
V gene: TRBV14
clone size: NA
CDR3 protein: CASSPAAGGPYEQYF
CDR3 DNA: TGTGCCAGCAGCCCCGCAGCGGGAGGCCCCTACGAGCAGTACTTC